This T cell receptor beta chain was identified during a study of post-analysis software for immune sequencing data (dated by TCRdb to the mid-2010s). Regarding the study in general: The recorded disease courses included relapsing-remitting, secondary progressive and progressive-relapsing multiple sclerosis, and some patients had no subtype annotation. The multiple sclerosis patient repertoires were compared with about a dozen previously published healthy control repertoires from donors aged about 6 to 25 years. A subset of samples was prepared in parallel using single-end sample barcoding, then pooled and co-amplified after Illumina adapter ligation. Study-wide conclusions, independent of this receptor: Direct clustering with F measure showed strong co-clustering of samples prepared in the same batch, prompting a batch-effect correction. Normalized Chao1 diversity was significantly lower in multiple sclerosis patients than controls, suggesting substantial peripheral T-cell clonal expansion. Patients showed significantly higher frequencies than controls for roughly five TRBV segments, among them TRBV5-6, TRBV5-1 and TRBV20-1. The multiple sclerosis patient group was slightly younger than the control group.

Receptor libraries were prepared by PCR. Sequencing used an Illumina HiSeq 2500. To reduce PCR and sequencing biases, unique molecular identifiers were built into the TCR beta cDNA libraries. Roughly 0.5 million cDNA molecules were obtained per 1 to 10 million input T cells, so each molecule approximated one T cell. Patient libraries were prepared and sequenced with the same protocol used for the earlier healthy control dataset. Samples belonging to the same batch were prepared together, multiplexed and sequenced on a shared HiSeq lane. Under the source paper's analysis protocol: MIGEC was used to process the raw barcoded reads, and molecular identifier groups with only a single read were discarded before consensus assembly and CDR3 extraction. Clonotype tables were post-analysed with VDJtools, normalizing diversity by down-sampling all datasets to the smallest sample size. To correct batch-related cross-sample contamination, repertoire overlap clustering matched CDR3 amino acid sequences but not nucleotide sequences. TCRdb's own reprocessing of the public reads used fastp at Q25 and MiXCR and kept productive beta chains. Rows merge per CDR3 protein into single entries with the most common DNA and genes. What appears here as the V and J calls and clone size reflects TCRdb's work, not the paper's. The table for this sample lists approximately 360,000 distinct CDR3 sequences; roughly 35% of them were counted only once. Of the sample, 13% falls within the top ten clones.

To demonstrate the VDJtools post-analysis software, TCR beta repertoires were profiled from the peripheral blood of more than 10 young patients with multiple sclerosis. The multiple sclerosis patients were children and adolescents between roughly 6 and 17 years of age. Relative to germline, V is 0 bases shorter and J is 6 bases shorter, with 2 bases between their ends. The CDR3 sequence holds 11 residues, the cysteine and phenylalanine included. Only the CDR3 DNA stays, 33 bases, in frame from base 1. CDR1 and CDR2 are read off the germline V gene as MGHRA and YSYEKL. Comments on this clonotype: Its antigen remains unidentified. Within one base of it there is no much larger clone, and no base qualities were kept.

The sequenced material came from blood. The V and J genes are TRBV4-1 and TRBJ1-2, with no D gene named confidently. The clonotype was recovered from a girl aged 5 to 17 with multiple sclerosis. The CDR3 amino acid sequence is: CASSQDDGYTF. The base sequence is TGCGCCAGCAGCCAAGACGATGGCTACACCTTC.